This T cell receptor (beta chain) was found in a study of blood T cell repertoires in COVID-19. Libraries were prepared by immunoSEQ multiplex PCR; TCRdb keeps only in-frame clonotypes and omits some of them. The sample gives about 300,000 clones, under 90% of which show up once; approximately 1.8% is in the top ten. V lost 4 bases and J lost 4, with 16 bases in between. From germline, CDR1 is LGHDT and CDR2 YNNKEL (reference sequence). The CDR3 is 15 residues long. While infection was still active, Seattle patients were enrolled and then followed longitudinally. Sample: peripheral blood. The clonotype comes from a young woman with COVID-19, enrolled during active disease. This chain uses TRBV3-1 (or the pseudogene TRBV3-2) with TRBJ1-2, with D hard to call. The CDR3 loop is CASSPRLIGVYGYTF. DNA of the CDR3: TGTGCCAGCAGCCCCCGGTTAATCGGAGTCTATGGCTACACCTTC.